The 16 T cell receptor beta chains below come from one sample, sequenced in a study of blood T cell repertoires in COVID-19. TCRdb keeps only in-frame clones here, not all; method: immunoSEQ multiplex PCR. Here the sample spans tens of thousands of clones, over 75% being singletons. Material: peripheral blood. The receptors derive from a human donor with active COVID-19. The donor label of this sample is uncertain.

The chain couples TRBV11-1 to TRBJ2-1; maybe TRBD1 (6 bases). This CDR3 region has 13 residues. Germline lookup yields CDR1 SGHAT and CDR2 FQDESV (reference sequence). The V gene lost 5 bases and the J gene lost 9 bases, with 14 bases spanning the gap. The CDR3 region is CASSDQGRGEQFF. In nucleotides, the CDR3 is TGTGCCAGCAGCGACCAGGGGAGAGGTGAGCAGTTCTTC.

J is TRBJ2-7 and V is TRBV19, with TRBD1 matching 8 bases. The V and J ends lost 4 bases and 5 bases, in that order; junction bases with no gene match: 4. Per the germline V gene, CDR1 is LNHDA and CDR2 is SQIVND (reference sequence). The CDR3 loop spans 13 amino acids. The CDR3 bases are TGTGCCAGTAGTAGGACAGGGACCAACGAGCAGTACTTC. Encoded protein: CASSRTGTNEQYF.

The chain has TRBV3-1 (or the pseudogene TRBV3-2) and TRBJ2-7; D may be TRBD1 (5 bases). The V and J ends lost 5 bases and 0 bases respectively, with 11 bases between them. Germline V gene sequence: CDR1 LGHDT, CDR2 YNNKEL (reference sequence). The CDR3 length is 14 residues. In nucleotides, the CDR3 is TGTGCCAGCAGCTTGACAGACACCTCCTACGAGCAGTACTTC. Translation: CASSLTDTSYEQYF.

The V gene is TRBV19, the J gene TRBJ1-1, with D hard to call. Germline V CDR1 and CDR2: LNHDA, SQIVND (reference sequence). Deletions cut 1 base from V and 5 bases from J, with 8 bases between. There are 13 residues in the CDR3. CDR3 sequence (DNA): TGTGCCAGTAGTATAGCAGTATGGACTGAAGCTTTCTTT. It encodes CASSIAVWTEAFF.

This sequence joins TRBV5-6 and TRBJ1-2; possibly TRBD1 for D (6 bases). The V gene lost 4 bases and the J gene lost 6 bases, with 16 bases spanning the gap. Per the germline V gene, CDR1 is SGHDT and CDR2 is YYEEEE. The CDR3 is 14 residues long. The CDR3 loop reads CASSTGRGRHGYTF. CDR3 in DNA: TGTGCCAGCAGCACTGGCAGGGGCAGGCATGGCTACACCTTC.

The chain is built from TRBV9 and TRBJ1-2; tentatively, D is TRBD1 (6 bases). Germline CDR1 SGDLS, CDR2 YYNGEE. The CDR3 runs to 15 residues. V was pared by 0 bases and J by 4 bases, with 13 bases between. Here the CDR3 reads CASSVADRNSYGYTF. CDR3 DNA: TGTGCCAGCAGCGTAGCTGACAGGAACAGCTATGGCTACACCTTC.

The gene calls are TRBV6-5 and TRBJ1-2; D ambiguous. Germline assignment: CDR1 MNHEY and CDR2 SVGAGI. The CDR3 covers 11 residues. V lost 1 base, J lost 9 bases, and 6 bases lay in between. CDR3 DNA sequence: TGTGCCAGCAGTTACTTCGGTAGCTACACCTTC. This encodes CASSYFGSYTF.

V and J are TRBV20-1 and TRBJ2-3; 7 nucleotides match TRBD2. V dropped 3 bases and J dropped 1; count of bases not matched to a gene: 1. Germline loops: CDR1 DFQATT, CDR2 SNEGSKA (reference sequence). The CDR3 spans 13 residues. The CDR3 nucleotides read TGCAGTGCTAGTCGGGGGGGCACAGATACGCAGTATTTT. Amino acids: CSASRGGTDTQYF.

CDR3 DNA: TGTGCCAGCAGCTACCAGCGGCAAGGAGGAGGGGACACTGAAGCTTTCTTT. Encoded protein: CASSYQRQGGGDTEAFF. The rearrangement links TRBV5-6 to TRBJ1-1, with D perhaps TRBD1 (5 bases). CDR1 SGHDT and CDR2 YYEEEE come from the germline V gene. CDR3 length equals 17 residues. Trimming cost V 3 bases and J 3 bases, with 21 bases left between them.

The table lists this clone with a few counts. The chain recombines TRBV5-6 with TRBJ2-5, with D maybe TRBD1 (5 bases). Trimming took off 4 bases at V and 5 bases at J, with 12 bases between the two ends. Germline CDR1 is SGHDT and CDR2 is YYEEEE. This CDR3 region has 13 residues. The CDR3 nucleotides read TGTGCCAGCAGCCAGGGCCTGCGGGAGACCCAGTACTTC. Translated, it gives CASSQGLRETQYF.

This clone was detected only a few times. The chain uses TRBV5-6 and TRBJ1-2; 11 nucleotides align to TRBD1. CDR1 and CDR2 (germline): SGHDT, YYEEEE. Germline trimming cut 1 base from V and 8 bases from J; bases unmatched to any gene: 10. This CDR3 spans 16 amino acids. CDR3 sequence: CASSLPDRGRIEGYTF. In DNA, the CDR3 is TGTGCCAGCAGCTTGCCGGACAGGGGGCGCATTGAGGGCTACACCTTC.

A single count supports this clone. V gene TRBV5-6 combines with J gene TRBJ2-5, with D possibly matching TRBD2 (6 bases). Trimming stripped 9 bases from V and 5 bases from J, with 14 bases between. The germline gives CDR1 SGHDT, CDR2 YYEEEE. The CDR3 totals 12 residues. The CDR3 DNA is TGTGCCACCTCGCGGGGTGTCGAGACCCAGTACTTC. This gives the protein CATSRGVETQYF.

The J gene is TRBJ2-3, the V gene TRBV6-1; tentative D call: TRBD1 (6 bases). V lost 2 bases, J lost 6 bases, and 15 bases lay in between. CDR3 length equals 15 residues. Germline V gene lookup returns CDR1 MNHNS and CDR2 SASEGT. The CDR3 is CASSESTATGDTQYF. For the CDR3, the DNA is TGTGCCAGCAGTGAATCGACAGCTACAGGGGATACGCAGTATTTT.

This rearrangement joins TRBV4-1 to TRBJ1-2; D gene ambiguous. The CDR3 loop spans 13 amino acids. V lost 5 bases and J 4 bases, leaving 11 bases between the germline ends. Germline loops: CDR1 MGHRA, CDR2 YSYEKL. The CDR3 spells CASSTPGSYGYTF. CDR3 nucleotide sequence: TGCGCCAGCAGCACCCCCGGGTCCTATGGCTACACCTTC.

The chain has TRBV7-2 and TRBJ2-7; 8 positions agree with TRBD1. This CDR3 has 15 amino acids. J was trimmed by 4 bases and V by 3 bases; bases with no gene match: 8. Germline assignment: CDR1 SGHTA and CDR2 FQGNSA. CDR3 bases: TGTGCCAGCAGCTTCGGGACAGGAGGGGTTTACGAGCAGTACTTC. Protein product: CASSFGTGGVYEQYF.

The J gene is TRBJ2-2, the V gene TRBV4-2, with 9 bases identical to TRBD1. Unmatched junction bases numbered 3, after V lost 3 bases and J lost 4 bases. The CDR3 is made up of 15 amino acids. Germline V lookup: CDR1 LGHNA, CDR2 YNFKEQ. The CDR3 sequence: CASSQGTGFTGELFF. CDR3 nucleotides: TGTGCCAGCAGCCAGGGGACAGGGTTCACCGGGGAGCTGTTTTTT.